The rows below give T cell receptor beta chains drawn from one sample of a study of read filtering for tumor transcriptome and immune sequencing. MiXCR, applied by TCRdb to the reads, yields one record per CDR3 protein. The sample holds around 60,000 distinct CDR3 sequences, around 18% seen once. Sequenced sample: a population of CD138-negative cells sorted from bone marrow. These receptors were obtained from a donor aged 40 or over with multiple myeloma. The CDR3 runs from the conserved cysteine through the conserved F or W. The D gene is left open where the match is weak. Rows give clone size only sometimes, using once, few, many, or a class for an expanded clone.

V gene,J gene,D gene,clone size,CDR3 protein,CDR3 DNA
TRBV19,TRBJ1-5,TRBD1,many,CASSIVRDRPNQPQHF,TGTGCCAGTAGTATAGTACGGGACAGACCTAATCAGCCCCAGCATTTT
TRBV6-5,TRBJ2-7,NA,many,CASSQGTPAYEQYF,TGTGCCAGCAGCCAGGGGACTCCAGCCTACGAGCAGTACTTC
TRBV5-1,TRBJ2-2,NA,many,CASRVELANTGELFF,TGCGCCAGCAGGGTGGAGCTCGCGAACACCGGGGAGCTGTTTTTT
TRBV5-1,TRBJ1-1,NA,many,CASSLMLNTEAFF,TGCGCCAGCAGCTTGATGTTGAACACTGAAGCTTTCTTT
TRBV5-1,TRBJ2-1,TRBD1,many,CASSAWTGGGYEQFF,TGCGCCAGCAGCGCTTGGACAGGGGGCGGGTATGAGCAGTTCTTC
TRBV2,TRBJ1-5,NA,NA,CASSVERTSTDTQHF,TGTGCCAGCAGTGTTGAACGGACGAGCACAGATACGCAGCATTTT
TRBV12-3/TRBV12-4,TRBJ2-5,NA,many,CASSRTGTVQRTQYF,TGTGCCAGCAGTAGGACCGGGACGGTACAAAGGACCCAGTACTTC
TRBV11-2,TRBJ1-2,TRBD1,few,CASSLGTGKANYGYTF,TGTGCCAGCAGCTTAGGGACAGGGAAAGCTAACTATGGCTACACCTTC
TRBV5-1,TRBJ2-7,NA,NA,CASSLTLQGNEQYF,TGCGCCAGCAGCTTGACGTTGCAGGGAAACGAGCAGTACTTC
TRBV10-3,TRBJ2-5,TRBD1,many,CAISQGADQETQYF,TGTGCCATCAGTCAGGGGGCAGACCAAGAGACCCAGTACTTC
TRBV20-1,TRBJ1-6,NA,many,CSAPPGVSSYNSPLHF,TGCAGTGCTCCTCCTGGGGTGAGCTCCTATAATTCACCCCTCCACTTT
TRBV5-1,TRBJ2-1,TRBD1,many,CASSATTGATYNEQFF,TGCGCCAGCAGCGCGACGACAGGGGCAACCTACAATGAGCAGTTCTTC
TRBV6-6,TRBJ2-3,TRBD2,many,CASIPASGGAEDTQYF,TGTGCCAGCATTCCGGCTAGCGGGGGGGCCGAAGATACGCAGTATTTT
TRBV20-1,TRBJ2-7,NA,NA,CSATGIPSSYEQYF,TGCAGTGCGACCGGGATTCCGAGCTCCTACGAGCAGTACTTC
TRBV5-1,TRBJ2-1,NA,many,CASSAHNEQFF,TGCGCCAGCAGCGCCCACAATGAGCAGTTCTTC
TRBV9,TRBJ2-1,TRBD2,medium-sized,CASSPTSGSYNEQFF,TGTGCCAGCAGCCCGACTAGCGGGAGCTACAATGAGCAGTTCTTC
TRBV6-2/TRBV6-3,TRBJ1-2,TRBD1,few,CASSYHDRVYGYTF,TGTGCCAGCAGTTACCATGACAGGGTATATGGCTACACCTTC
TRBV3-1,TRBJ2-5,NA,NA,CASSQNNSRGLYF,TGTGCCAGCAGCCAAAATAATAGCAGGGGCCTGTACTTC
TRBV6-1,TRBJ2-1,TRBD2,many,CASQTPGRGEGFF,TGTGCCAGCCAAACTCCCGGGCGGGGGGAAGGATTCTTC
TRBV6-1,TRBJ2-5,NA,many,CASSHEAAYGGRVETQYF,TGTGCCAGCAGCCACGAGGCTGCCTACGGGGGGCGGGTAGAGACCCAGTACTTC
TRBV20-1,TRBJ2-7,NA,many,CSASPPLDEQYF,TGCAGTGCTAGCCCCCCGCTGGACGAGCAGTACTTC
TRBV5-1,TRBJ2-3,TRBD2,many,CASSPRGLADTDTQYF,TGCGCCAGCAGCCCCCGAGGACTAGCGGACACAGATACGCAGTATTTT
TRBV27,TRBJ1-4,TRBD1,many,CASSSRTGRDNREKLFF,TGTGCCAGCAGTTCCCGGACAGGGCGGGATAATAGAGAAAAACTGTTTTTT
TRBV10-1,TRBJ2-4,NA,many,CASSPDIAKNIQYF,TGCGCCAGCAGTCCAGACATAGCCAAAAACATTCAGTACTTC
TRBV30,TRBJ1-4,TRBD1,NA,CAWSVAGQRYEKPFF,TGTGCCTGGAGTGTTGCGGGACAGAGGTACGAAAAACCGTTTTTT
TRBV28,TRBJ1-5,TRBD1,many,CASSRLKQDRAHQPQHF,TGTGCCAGCAGCAGACTTAAACAGGACAGGGCCCATCAGCCCCAGCATTTT
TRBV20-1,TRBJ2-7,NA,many,CSASGVGAGYEQYF,TGCAGTGCTAGTGGGGTAGGGGCAGGCTACGAGCAGTACTTC
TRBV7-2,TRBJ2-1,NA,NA,CASSLIENEQFF,TGTGCCAGCAGCTTAATAGAGAATGAGCAGTTCTTC
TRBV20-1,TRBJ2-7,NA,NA,CSARLQPLAEQYF,TGCAGTGCTAGGCTTCAGCCCCTTGCCGAGCAGTACTTC
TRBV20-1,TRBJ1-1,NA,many,CSARGSWAGAFF,TGCAGTGCTAGAGGCAGCTGGGCGGGGGCTTTCTTT
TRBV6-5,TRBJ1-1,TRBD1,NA,CASIEFRRQGGTEAFF,TGTGCCAGCATAGAGTTCAGGAGACAGGGGGGCACTGAAGCTTTCTTT
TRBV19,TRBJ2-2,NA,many,CASSDPGKNTGELFF,TGTGCCAGTAGTGACCCAGGCAAGAACACCGGGGAGCTGTTTTTT
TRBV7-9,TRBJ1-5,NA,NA,CASSPGGVDQPQHF,TGTGCCAGCAGCCCCGGTGGGGTGGATCAGCCCCAGCATTTT
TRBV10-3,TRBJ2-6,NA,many,CAISAGGTGANVLTF,TGTGCCATCAGTGCCGGGGGAACTGGGGCCAACGTCCTGACTTTC
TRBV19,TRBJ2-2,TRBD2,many,CASSMEGSGGANTGELFF,TGTGCCAGTAGTATGGAGGGTAGCGGGGGGGCGAACACCGGGGAGCTGTTTTTT
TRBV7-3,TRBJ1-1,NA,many,CASSLHGGASGGTEAFF,TGTGCCAGCAGCCTTCACGGGGGGGCTTCGGGGGGCACTGAAGCTTTCTTT
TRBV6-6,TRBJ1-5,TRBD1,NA,CASSYRGEGAQPQHF,TGTGCCAGCAGTTACAGGGGGGAGGGGGCTCAGCCCCAGCATTTT
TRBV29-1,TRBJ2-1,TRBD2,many,CSVDGTSGSYNEQFF,TGCAGCGTTGATGGGACTAGCGGCTCCTACAATGAGCAGTTCTTC
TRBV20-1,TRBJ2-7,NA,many,CSARQDHEQYF,TGCAGTGCGAGACAGGACCACGAGCAGTACTTC
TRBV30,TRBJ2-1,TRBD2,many,CAWERDDYNEQFF,TGTGCCTGGGAGCGGGATGACTACAATGAGCAGTTCTTC
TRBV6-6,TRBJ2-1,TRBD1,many,CASSWEDRGNKFF,TGTGCCAGCAGTTGGGAGGACAGGGGGAACAAGTTCTTC
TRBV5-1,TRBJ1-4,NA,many,CASSQDGERNEKLFF,TGCGCCAGCAGCCAGGATGGGGAACGTAATGAAAAACTGTTTTTT
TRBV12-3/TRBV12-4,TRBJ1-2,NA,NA,CASSLGTGFGYTF,TGTGCCAGCAGTTTAGGAACAGGGTTTGGCTACACCTTC
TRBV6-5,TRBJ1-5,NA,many,CASSRARGAYSNQPQHF,TGTGCCAGCAGTAGGGCCAGGGGCGCTTATAGCAATCAGCCCCAGCATTTT
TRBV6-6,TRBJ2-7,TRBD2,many,CASSHPAGVGEQYF,TGTGCCAGCAGTCACCCCGCGGGAGTGGGCGAGCAGTACTTC
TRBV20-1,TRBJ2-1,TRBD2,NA,CSARRGGPVTPHNEQFF,TGCAGTGCTAGACGGGGGGGGCCTGTAACTCCCCACAATGAGCAGTTCTTC
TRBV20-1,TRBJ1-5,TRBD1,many,CSARYDRGLDYQPQHF,TGCAGTGCTAGATACGACAGGGGCCTTGACTATCAGCCCCAGCATTTT
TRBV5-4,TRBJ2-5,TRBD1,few,CASSQMGVGTAIETQYF,TGTGCCAGCAGCCAGATGGGCGTCGGGACAGCGATAGAGACCCAGTACTTC
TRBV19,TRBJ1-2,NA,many,CARTTTNYGYTF,TGTGCCAGGACAACAACTAACTATGGCTACACCTTC